This paragraph covers one TCR beta chain sequence. In the original workflow: For nucleated cells, counts were estimated from reference gene primer amplification. Assay used: immunoSEQ multiplex PCR; TCRdb lists only in-frame clones, some missing. Clonal size and the V and J genes are those of that table, whereas D and trimming came from the DNA. The top ten clones hold more than 0.25% of a sample with around 700,000 clones, around 90% of them seen once. These data are taken from a study of blood T cell repertoires in COVID-19. Overall study context: COVID-19 samples, acute and convalescent, were from the United States, Italy and Spain.

The clonotype originates from a woman aged 18 to 35 with acute or convalescent COVID-19. The source material was peripheral blood.

CDR3: CASTLGYSGLGTEAFF. In DNA form, the CDR3 reads TGTGCCAGTACCCTTGGGTACTCAGGGCTGGGTACTGAAGCTTTCTTT. The genes are TRBV19 and TRBJ1-1; D perhaps matches TRBD1 (5 bases). This CDR3 region has 16 residues. Between the trimmed V and J ends, which lost 7 bases and 5 bases, there was a span of 23 bases. CDR1 LNHDA and CDR2 SQIVND come from the germline V gene (reference sequence). The full variable domain, in which reference TRBV19 and TRBJ1-1 provide the parts outside the CDR3, is DGGITQSPKYLFRKEGQNVTLSCEQNLNHDAMYWYRQDPGQGLRLIYYSQIVNDFQKGDIAEGYSVSREKKESFPLTVTSAQKNPTAFYLCASTLGYSGLGTEAFFGQGTRLTVV.